These T cell receptor beta chains were read from a single sample in a study of CXCR3-negative and CXCR3-positive naive CD8 T cells. TCRdb re-called the 5' RACE reads and gives one entry per CDR3 protein, without DNA. The table for this sample gives about 130,000 distinct CDR3 sequences. Source material: naive CXCR3+ CD8+ T cells from blood. The receptors were gathered from a human donor in good health. Some clones in this sample may be carry-over from other donors' samples. The CDR3 runs from the conserved cysteine through the conserved F or W.

v_call,j_call,cdr3_aa
TRBV7-8,TRBJ2-5,CASSWKARTEQETQYF
TRBV7-8,TRBJ2-7,CASSIGTSGYEQFF
TRBV18,TRBJ2-5,CASSPPAEETQYF
TRBV6-2/TRBV6-3,TRBJ2-3,CASSYLRAKTDTQYF
TRBV7-9,TRBJ2-1,CASSLEIGREDEQFF
TRBV19,TRBJ2-1,CASSITGASGRAGVGEQFF
TRBV10-3,TRBJ2-3,CAIKRTGGTDTQYF
TRBV7-2,TRBJ1-3,CASRLEVSPSGNTIYF
TRBV9,TRBJ1-6,CASSVSGSYNSPLHF
TRBV14,TRBJ2-1,CASSQDPILAGGRNEQFF